This TCR beta chain is drawn from a study of blood T cell repertoires in COVID-19. The repertoire was sequenced with immunoSEQ multiplex PCR; TCRdb's copy has only in-frame clones and lacks some. The sample lists 3,000 to 4,000 clones, around 80% occurring once. Germline CDR1 KGHSY, CDR2 FQNENV. The germline V and J ends were trimmed by 0 bases and 6 bases, with 14 bases remaining between them. The CDR3 has 15 residues. The chain carries TRBV16 and TRBJ1-2; D unresolved. The receptor's source is a human donor in a cohort sampled during active COVID-19. The sample comprised peripheral blood. The CDR3 DNA reads as TGTGCCAGCAGCCAATCCCGGTCCGGGTTGGATGGCTACACCTTC. Protein: CASSQSRSGLDGYTF.